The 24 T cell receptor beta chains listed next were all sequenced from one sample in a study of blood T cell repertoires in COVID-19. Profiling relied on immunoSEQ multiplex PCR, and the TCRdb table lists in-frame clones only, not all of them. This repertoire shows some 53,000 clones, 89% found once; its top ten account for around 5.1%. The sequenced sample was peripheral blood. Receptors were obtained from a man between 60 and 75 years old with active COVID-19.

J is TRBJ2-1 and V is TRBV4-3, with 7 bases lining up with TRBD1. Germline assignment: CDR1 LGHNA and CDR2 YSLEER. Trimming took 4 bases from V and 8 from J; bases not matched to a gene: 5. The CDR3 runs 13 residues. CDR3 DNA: TGCGCCAGCAGCCCGGGACAGTCCGATGAGCAGTTCTTC. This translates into CASSPGQSDEQFF.

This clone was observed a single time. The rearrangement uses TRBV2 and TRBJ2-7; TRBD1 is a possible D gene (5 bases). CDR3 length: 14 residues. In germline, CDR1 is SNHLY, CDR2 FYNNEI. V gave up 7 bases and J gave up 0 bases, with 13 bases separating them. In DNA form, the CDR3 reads TGTGCCAGCATAGAACAGGAGCTCTCCTACGAGCAGTACTTC. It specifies CASIEQELSYEQYF.

CDR3 DNA: TGTGCCAGCAGCTTGGTGGGGGGGGCAGATACGCAGTATTTT. Amino acid sequence: CASSLVGGADTQYF. The rearrangement joins TRBV5-5 to TRBJ2-3; 7 bases fit TRBD2. The CDR3 loop spans 14 amino acids. Trimming cost V 0 bases and J 4 bases; bases outside gene matches: 2. Germline CDR1 is SGHKS and CDR2 is YYEKEE (reference sequence).

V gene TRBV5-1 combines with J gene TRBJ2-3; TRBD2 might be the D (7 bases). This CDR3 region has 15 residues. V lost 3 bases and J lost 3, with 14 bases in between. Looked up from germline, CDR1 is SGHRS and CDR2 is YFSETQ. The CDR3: CASSSGGPRTDTQYF. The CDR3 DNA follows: TGCGCCAGCAGCTCCGGGGGGCCAAGGACAGATACGCAGTATTTT. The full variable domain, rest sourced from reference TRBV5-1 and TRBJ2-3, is KAGVTQTPRYLIKTRGQQVTLSCSPISGHRSVSWYQQTPGQGLQFLFEYFSETQRNKGNFPGRFSGRQFSNSRSEMNVSTLELGDSALYLCASSSGGPRTDTQYFGPGTRLTVL.

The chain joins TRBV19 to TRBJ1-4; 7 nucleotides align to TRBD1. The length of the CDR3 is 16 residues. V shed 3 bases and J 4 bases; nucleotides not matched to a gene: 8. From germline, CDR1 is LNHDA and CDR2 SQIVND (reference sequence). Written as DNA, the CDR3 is TGTGCCAGTAGTATGCAAGGACAGGCGTATAATGAAAAACTGTTTTTT. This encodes CASSMQGQAYNEKLFF.

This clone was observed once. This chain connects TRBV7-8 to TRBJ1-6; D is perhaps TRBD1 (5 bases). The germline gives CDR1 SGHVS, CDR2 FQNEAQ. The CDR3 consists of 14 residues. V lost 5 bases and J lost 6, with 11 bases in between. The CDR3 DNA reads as TGTGCCAGCAGCCCCGGGGGACGTAATTCACCCCTCCACTTT. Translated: CASSPGGRNSPLHF. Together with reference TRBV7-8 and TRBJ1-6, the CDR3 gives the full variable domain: GAGVSQSPRYKVAKRGQDVALRCDPISGHVSLFWYQQALGQGPEFLTYFQNEAQLDKSGLPSDRFFAERPEGSVSTLKIQRTQQEDSAVYLCASSPGGRNSPLHFGNGTRLTVT.

The CDR3 reads CASSSRTTQFRAGELFF. The CDR3 DNA reads as TGTGCCAGCTCATCTCGGACTACACAGTTTAGGGCCGGGGAGCTGTTTTTT. The V call is TRBV18, the J call TRBJ2-2; perhaps TRBD2 as D (6 bases). Germline V gives CDR1 KGHSH, CDR2 LQKENI. V was pared by 5 bases and J by 6 bases, with 22 bases between. The CDR3 loop spans 17 amino acids.

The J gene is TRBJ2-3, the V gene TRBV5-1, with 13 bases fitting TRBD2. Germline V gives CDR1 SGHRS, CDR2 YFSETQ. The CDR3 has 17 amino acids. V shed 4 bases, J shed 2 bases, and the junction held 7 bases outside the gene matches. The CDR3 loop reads CASSRTLAGGTTDTQYF. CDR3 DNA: TGCGCCAGCAGCAGGACACTAGCGGGAGGGACCACAGATACGCAGTATTTT.

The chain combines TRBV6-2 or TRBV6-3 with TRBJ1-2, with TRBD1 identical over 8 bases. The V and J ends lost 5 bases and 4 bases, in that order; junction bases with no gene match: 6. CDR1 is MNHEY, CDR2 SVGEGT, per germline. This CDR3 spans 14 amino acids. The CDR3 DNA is TGTGCCAGCAGTCGCGGACAGGGTTCCTATGGCTACACCTTC. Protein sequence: CASSRGQGSYGYTF.

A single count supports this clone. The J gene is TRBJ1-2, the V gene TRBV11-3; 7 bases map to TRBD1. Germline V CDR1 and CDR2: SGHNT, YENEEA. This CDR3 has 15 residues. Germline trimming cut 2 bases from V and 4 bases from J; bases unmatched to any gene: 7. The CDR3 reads CASSLPPRDSYGYTF. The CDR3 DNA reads TGTGCCAGCAGCTTACCGCCCCGGGACAGCTATGGCTACACCTTC.

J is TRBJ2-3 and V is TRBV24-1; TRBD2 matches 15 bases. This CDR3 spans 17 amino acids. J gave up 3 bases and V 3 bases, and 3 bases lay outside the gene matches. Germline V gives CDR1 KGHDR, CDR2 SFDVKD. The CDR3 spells CATSDPGTSGRTDTQYF. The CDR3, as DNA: TGTGCCACCAGTGATCCGGGGACTAGCGGGAGGACAGATACGCAGTATTTT.

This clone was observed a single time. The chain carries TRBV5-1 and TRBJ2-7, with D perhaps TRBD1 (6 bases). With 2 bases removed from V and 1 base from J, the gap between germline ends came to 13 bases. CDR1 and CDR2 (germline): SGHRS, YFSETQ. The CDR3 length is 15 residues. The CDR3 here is CASSFPGTSSYEQYF. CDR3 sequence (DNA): TGCGCCAGCAGCTTCCCCGGGACAAGTTCCTACGAGCAGTACTTC.

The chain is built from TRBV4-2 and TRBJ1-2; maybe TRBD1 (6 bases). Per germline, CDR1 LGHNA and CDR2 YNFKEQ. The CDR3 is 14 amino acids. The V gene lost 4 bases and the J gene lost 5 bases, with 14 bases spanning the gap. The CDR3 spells CASSREQGGYGYTF. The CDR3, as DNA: TGTGCCAGCAGCCGGGAACAGGGCGGGTATGGCTACACCTTC.

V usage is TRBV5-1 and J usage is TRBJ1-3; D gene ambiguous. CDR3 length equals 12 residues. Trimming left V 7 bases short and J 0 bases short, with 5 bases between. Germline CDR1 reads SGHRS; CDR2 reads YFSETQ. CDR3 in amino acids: CASSDSGNTIYF. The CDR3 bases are TGCGCCAGCTCAGACTCTGGAAACACCATATATTTT.

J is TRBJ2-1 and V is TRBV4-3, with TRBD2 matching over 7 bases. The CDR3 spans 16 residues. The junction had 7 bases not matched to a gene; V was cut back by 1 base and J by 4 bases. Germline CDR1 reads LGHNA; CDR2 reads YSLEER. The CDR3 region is CASSQGWRGMYNEQFF. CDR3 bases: TGCGCCAGCAGCCAAGGCTGGCGGGGGATGTACAATGAGCAGTTCTTC.

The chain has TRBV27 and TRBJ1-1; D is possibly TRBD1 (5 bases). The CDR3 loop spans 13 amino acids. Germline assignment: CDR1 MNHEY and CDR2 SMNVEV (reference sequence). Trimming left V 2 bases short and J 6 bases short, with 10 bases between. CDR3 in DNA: TGTGCCAGCAGTTTACAGGGTGGATCTGAAGCTTTCTTT. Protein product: CASSLQGGSEAFF.

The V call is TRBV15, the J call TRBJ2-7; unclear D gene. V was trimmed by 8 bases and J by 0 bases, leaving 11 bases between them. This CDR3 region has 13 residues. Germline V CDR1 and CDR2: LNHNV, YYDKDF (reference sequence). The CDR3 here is CATAARPSYEQYF. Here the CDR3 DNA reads TGTGCCACCGCCGCGCGCCCCTCCTACGAGCAGTACTTC.

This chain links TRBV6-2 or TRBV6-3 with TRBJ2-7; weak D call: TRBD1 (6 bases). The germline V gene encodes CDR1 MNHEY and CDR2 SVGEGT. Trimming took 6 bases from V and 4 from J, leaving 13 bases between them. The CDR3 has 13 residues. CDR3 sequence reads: CASSRPGHYEQYF. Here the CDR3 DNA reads TGTGCCAGCAGCCGTCCGGGACATTACGAGCAGTACTTC.

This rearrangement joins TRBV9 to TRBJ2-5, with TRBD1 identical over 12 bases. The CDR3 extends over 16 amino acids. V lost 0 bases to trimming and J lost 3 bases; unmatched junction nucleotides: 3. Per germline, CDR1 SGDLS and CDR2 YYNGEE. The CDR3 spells CASSVGDRGQEETQYF. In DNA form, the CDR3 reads TGTGCCAGCAGCGTAGGGGACAGGGGGCAGGAAGAGACCCAGTACTTC.

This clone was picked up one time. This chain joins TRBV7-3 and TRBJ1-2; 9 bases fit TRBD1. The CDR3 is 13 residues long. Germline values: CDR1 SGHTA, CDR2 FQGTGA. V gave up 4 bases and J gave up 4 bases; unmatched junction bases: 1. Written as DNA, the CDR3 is TGTGCCAGCAGCTGGGGACAGGGCTATGGCTACACCTTC. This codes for CASSWGQGYGYTF.

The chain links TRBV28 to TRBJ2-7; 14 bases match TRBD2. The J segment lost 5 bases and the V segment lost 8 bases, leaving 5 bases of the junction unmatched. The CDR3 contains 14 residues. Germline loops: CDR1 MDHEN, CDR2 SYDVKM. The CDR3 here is CASARTSGRNEQYF. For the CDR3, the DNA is TGTGCCAGCGCCCGGACTAGCGGGAGGAACGAGCAGTACTTC.

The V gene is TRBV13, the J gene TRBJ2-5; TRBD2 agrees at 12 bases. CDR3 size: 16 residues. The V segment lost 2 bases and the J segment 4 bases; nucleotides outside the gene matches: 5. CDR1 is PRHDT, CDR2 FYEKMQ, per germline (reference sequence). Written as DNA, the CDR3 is TGTGCCAGCAGCTTAAAGGGACTAGCGGGCCGAGAGACCCAGTACTTC. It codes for CASSLKGLAGRETQYF.

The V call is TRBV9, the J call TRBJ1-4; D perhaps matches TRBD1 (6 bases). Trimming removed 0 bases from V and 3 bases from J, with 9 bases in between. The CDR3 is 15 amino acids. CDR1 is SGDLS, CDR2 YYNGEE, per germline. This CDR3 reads CASSVDHRANEKLFF. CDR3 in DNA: TGTGCCAGCAGCGTAGATCACAGGGCTAATGAAAAACTGTTTTTT.

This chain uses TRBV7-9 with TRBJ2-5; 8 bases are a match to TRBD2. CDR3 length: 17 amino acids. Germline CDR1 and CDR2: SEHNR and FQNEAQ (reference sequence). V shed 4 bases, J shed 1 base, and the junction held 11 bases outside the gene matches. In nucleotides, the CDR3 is TGTGCCAGCAGCTCCCTAGGGGTAGCGGGATTCCAAGAGACCCAGTACTTC. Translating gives CASSSLGVAGFQETQYF.